These 11 T cell receptor beta chains share one sample of origin, sequenced in a study of cytomegalovirus exposure and HLA in healthy donors. The PCR made use of 60 Vbeta and 13 Jbeta primers. Sequencing used immunoSEQ multiplex PCR; TCRdb keeps in-frame clones, though not all of them. The sample consists of 110,000 or so clones, approximately 69% of them appearing once. Material for sequencing was PBMCs. All receptors come from a woman between 40 and 55 years old in good health and CMV-seropositive.

On this clone itself: Distinct nucleotide sequences in the sample also encode this CDR3. The genes are TRBV30 and TRBJ1-5; D is perhaps TRBD1 (5 bases). Germline CDR1 and CDR2: GTSNPN and SVGIG (reference sequence). This CDR3 comprises 13 residues. V lost 2 bases and J 7 bases, leaving 12 bases between the germline ends. This CDR3 is CAWSRGGGQPQHF. The CDR3 nucleotides read TGTGCCTGGAGTCGCGGGGGAGGCCAGCCCCAGCATTTT.

This clone was picked up a small number of times. The genes are TRBV5-6 and TRBJ1-6; D not certain. V dropped 4 bases and J dropped 8 bases, with 16 bases sitting between them. The germline gives CDR1 SGHDT, CDR2 YYEEEE. The CDR3 runs 15 residues. The CDR3 nucleotides read TGTGCCAGCAGCGTGATGGGCCCGCCCTATTCACCCCTCCACTTT. Its translation is CASSVMGPPYSPLHF. Filled out from reference TRBV5-6 and TRBJ1-6, the complete variable domain reads DAGVTQSPTHLIKTRGQQVTLRCSPKSGHDTVSWYQQALGQGPQFIFQYYEEEERQRGNFPDRFSGHQFPNYSSELNVNALLLGDSALYLCASSVMGPPYSPLHFGNGTRLTVT.

This clone showed up just once. The chain employs TRBV7-2 and TRBJ1-2; D may be TRBD1 (5 bases). CDR1 and CDR2 (germline): SGHTA, FQGNSA. The CDR3 covers 15 residues. Trimming removed 5 bases at V and 4 bases at J, with 17 bases between. The CDR3 sequence: CASSPFMEGSYGYTF. Here the CDR3 DNA reads TGTGCCAGCAGCCCCTTTATGGAGGGGTCCTATGGCTACACCTTC.

The rearrangement links TRBV4-2 to TRBJ2-7; 11 nucleotides match TRBD2. This CDR3 has 16 residues. Losses at the gene ends were 0 bases for V and 3 bases for J; bases not matched to a gene: 4. Per germline, CDR1 LGHNA and CDR2 YNFKEQ. The CDR3 is CASSQEVTSGIYEQYF. The CDR3 bases are TGTGCCAGCAGCCAAGAAGTGACTAGCGGGATCTACGAGCAGTACTTC.

Concerning this clone itself: The junction and the germline gene differ at one end; a read error may be behind it. The J gene is TRBJ1-2, the V gene TRBV19, with TRBD1 matching 9 bases. The V gene's germline CDR1 is LNHDA and CDR2 SQIVND (reference sequence). The CDR3 totals 13 residues. The CDR3 coding sequence is TGTGCCGGTAGGGACAGGGCAAACTATGGCTACACCTTC. Encoded protein: CAGRDRANYGYTF. Complete variable domain (other parts from reference TRBV19 and TRBJ1-2): DGGITQSPKYLFRKEGQNVTLSCEQNLNHDAMYWYRQDPGQGLRLIYYSQIVNDFQKGDIAEGYSVSREKKESFPLTVTSAQKNPTAFYLCAGRDRANYGYTFGSGTRLTVV.

The chain carries TRBV2 and TRBJ2-5; TRBD1 agrees at 8 bases. Per germline, CDR1 SNHLY and CDR2 FYNNEI. CDR3 size: 13 residues. V was clipped by 8 bases and J by 4 bases; unmatched bases: 6. CDR3 in DNA: TGTGCCAGCCTAAGAGACAGGGGAGAGACCCAGTACTTC. Residues: CASLRDRGETQYF.

The chain recombines TRBV2 with TRBJ2-7; no definite D call. The V end was cut by 6 bases, the J end by 4 bases, with 13 bases between. This CDR3 is 13 amino acids long. Germline CDR1 is SNHLY and CDR2 is FYNNEI. DNA of the CDR3: TGTGCCAGCAGCCTGCGTCCGGAGTACGAGCAGTACTTC. It specifies CASSLRPEYEQYF.

The chain joins TRBV5-1 to TRBJ1-1; D possibly corresponds to TRBD1 (5 bases). Germline values: CDR1 SGHRS, CDR2 YFSETQ. The ends were cut back, 2 bases at V and 4 bases at J, with 15 bases in the middle. CDR3 size: 15 residues. Written as DNA, the CDR3 is TGCGCCAGCAGCTTCTCCCCCATGGGGGGCACTGAAGCTTTCTTT. Its translation is CASSFSPMGGTEAFF. The whole variable domain, remainder taken from reference TRBV5-1 and TRBJ1-1, is KAGVTQTPRYLIKTRGQQVTLSCSPISGHRSVSWYQQTPGQGLQFLFEYFSETQRNKGNFPGRFSGRQFSNSRSEMNVSTLELGDSALYLCASSFSPMGGTEAFFGQGTRLTVV.

V gene TRBV19 combines with J gene TRBJ2-7; 7 nucleotides line up with TRBD1. Trimming took 8 bases from V and 3 from J; bases not matched to a gene: 7. CDR1 is LNHDA and CDR2 is SQIVND in the germline V gene (reference sequence). This CDR3 has 13 amino acids. The CDR3 DNA is TGTGCCAGTGCCCCGGGACAGATCTACGAGCAGTACTTC. This encodes CASAPGQIYEQYF. Looking up the rest from reference TRBV19 and TRBJ2-7 gives the full variable domain: DGGITQSPKYLFRKEGQNVTLSCEQNLNHDAMYWYRQDPGQGLRLIYYSQIVNDFQKGDIAEGYSVSREKKESFPLTVTSAQKNPTAFYLCASAPGQIYEQYFGPGTRLTVT.

CDR3 loop: CASSSPTSGRQETQYF. The CDR3 DNA reads TGCGCCAGCAGCTCTCCGACTAGCGGGAGGCAAGAGACCCAGTACTTC. The V and J genes are TRBV5-1 and TRBJ2-5; 13 bases are a match to TRBD2. Trimming at V came to 3 bases and at J to 2 bases, leaving 4 bases not matched to a gene. The CDR3 extends over 16 amino acids. Germline V lookup: CDR1 SGHRS, CDR2 YFSETQ.

The chain employs TRBV25-1 and TRBJ2-2; D is possibly TRBD2 (6 bases). Germline values: CDR1 MGHDK, CDR2 SYGVNS. V was pared by 1 base and J by 2 bases, with 14 bases between. The CDR3 contains 17 residues. CDR3 in DNA: TGTGCCAGCAGTGAATGGTCTCCCGGGACTAACACCGGGGAGCTGTTTTTT. This sequence encodes CASSEWSPGTNTGELFF.